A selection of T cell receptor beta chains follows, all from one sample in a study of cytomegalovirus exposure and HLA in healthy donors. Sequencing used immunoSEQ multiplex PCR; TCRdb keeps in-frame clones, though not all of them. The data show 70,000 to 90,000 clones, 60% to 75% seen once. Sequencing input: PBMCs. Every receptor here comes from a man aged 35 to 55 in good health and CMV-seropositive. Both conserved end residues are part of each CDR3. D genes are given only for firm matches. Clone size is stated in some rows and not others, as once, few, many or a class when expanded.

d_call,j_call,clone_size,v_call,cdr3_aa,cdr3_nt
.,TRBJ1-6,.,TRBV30,CAWSVLKGGRNSPLHF,TGTGCCTGGAGTGTACTAAAGGGAGGGCGTAATTCACCCCTCCACTTT
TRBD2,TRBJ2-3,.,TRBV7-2,CASSLEAAGGGVTDTQYF,TGTGCCAGCAGCTTAGAGGCAGCGGGCGGGGGGGTCACAGATACGCAGTATTTT
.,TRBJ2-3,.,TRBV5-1,CASSLQGGPGDTQYF,TGCGCCAGCAGCTTACAGGGGGGGCCAGGAGATACGCAGTATTTT
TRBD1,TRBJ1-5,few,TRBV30,CAWSVGQGNNQPQHF,TGTGCCTGGAGTGTGGGACAGGGGAACAATCAGCCCCAGCATTTT
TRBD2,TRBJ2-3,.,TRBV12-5,CASGPGLAGGYSTDTQYF,TGTGCTAGTGGTCCGGGACTAGCGGGGGGCTATAGCACAGATACGCAGTATTTT
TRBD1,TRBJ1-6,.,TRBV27,CASSLSGTVNSPLHF,TGTGCCAGCAGTTTATCAGGGACAGTCAATTCACCCCTCCACTTT
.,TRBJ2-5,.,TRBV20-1,CSGGPLGTQYF,TGCAGTGGAGGGCCTTTGGGGACCCAGTACTTC
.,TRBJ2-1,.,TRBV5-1,CASRNILGLYNEQFF,TGCGCCAGCAGGAATATCCTGGGACTCTACAATGAGCAGTTCTTC
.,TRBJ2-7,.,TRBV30,CAWSGLLEQYF,TGTGCCTGGAGTGGACTCTTGGAGCAGTACTTC
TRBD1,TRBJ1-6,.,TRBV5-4,CASSFPPGQENSPLHF,TGTGCCAGCAGCTTCCCCCCGGGACAGGAGAATTCACCCCTCCACTTT
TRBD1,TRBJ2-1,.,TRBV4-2,CASSQVWTGGGDEQFF,TGTGCCAGCAGCCAAGTATGGACAGGGGGCGGGGATGAGCAGTTCTTC
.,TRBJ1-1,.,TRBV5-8,CASSLLQGPTEAFF,TGTGCCAGCAGCTTATTACAGGGTCCCACTGAAGCTTTCTTT
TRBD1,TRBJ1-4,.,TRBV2,CASRGQANEKLFF,TGTGCCAGCAGGGGACAGGCTAATGAAAAACTGTTTTTT
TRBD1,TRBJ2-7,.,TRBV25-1,CASSESGGGYEQYF,TGTGCCAGCAGTGAATCAGGGGGCGGGTACGAGCAGTACTTC
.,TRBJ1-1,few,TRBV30,CAFRQLTEAFF,TGTGCCTTTCGACAGCTAACTGAAGCTTTCTTT
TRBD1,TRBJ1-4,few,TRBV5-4,CASSYRQGAGEKLFF,TGTGCCAGCAGCTACCGACAGGGGGCGGGTGAAAAACTGTTTTTT
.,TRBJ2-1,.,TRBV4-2,CASSQGTGDKQFF,TGTGCCAGCAGCCAAGGAACGGGGGATAAGCAGTTCTTC
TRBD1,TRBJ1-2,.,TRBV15,CATTTGQGVGSGYTF,TGTGCCACCACTACGGGACAGGGAGTAGGAAGCGGCTACACCTTC
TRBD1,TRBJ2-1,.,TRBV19,CASSAQGINEQFF,TGTGCCAGTAGTGCACAGGGGATAAATGAGCAGTTCTTC
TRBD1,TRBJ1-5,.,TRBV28,CASSRGTEPRTQHF,TGTGCCAGCAGTCGGGGGACAGAGCCTCGGACCCAGCATTTT
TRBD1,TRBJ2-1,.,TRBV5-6,CASTIQGSAEQFF,TGTGCCAGCACCATACAGGGGTCAGCTGAGCAGTTCTTC
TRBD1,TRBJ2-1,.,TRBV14,CASSRRQGVGNEQFF,TGTGCCAGCAGCCGTCGACAGGGGGTGGGCAATGAGCAGTTCTTC
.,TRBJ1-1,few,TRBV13,CASSPRGGWVTTEAFF,TGTGCCAGCAGCCCTCGGGGGGGTTGGGTAACCACTGAAGCTTTCTTT
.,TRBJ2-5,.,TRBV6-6,CASREGSLGPQETQYF,TGTGCCAGCAGGGAGGGGTCCCTAGGTCCACAAGAGACCCAGTACTTC
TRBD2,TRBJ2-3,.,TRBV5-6,CASSLAPSLGGVDTQYF,TGTGCCAGCAGCTTGGCCCCCTCCCTCGGGGGGGTAGATACGCAGTATTTT
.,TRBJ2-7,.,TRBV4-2,CASSQSRSSYEQYF,TGTGCCAGCAGCCAGTCCCGGAGCTCCTACGAGCAGTACTTC
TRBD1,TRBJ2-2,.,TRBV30,CASGQGTGELFF,TGTGCCTCTGGACAGGGGACCGGGGAGCTGTTTTTT
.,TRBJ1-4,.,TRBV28,CASSATATNEKLFF,TGTGCCAGCAGTGCGACAGCAACTAATGAAAAACTGTTTTTT
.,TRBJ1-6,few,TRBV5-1,CASSLLTDYNSPLHF,TGCGCCAGCAGCTTGCTGACAGACTATAATTCACCCCTCCACTTT
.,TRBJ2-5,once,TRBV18,CASSPLLEETQYF,TGTGCCAGCTCACCCCTACTAGAAGAGACCCAGTACTTC
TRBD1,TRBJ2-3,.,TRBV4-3,CASSQGVQGKDTQYF,TGCGCCAGCAGCCAAGGGGTACAGGGGAAAGATACGCAGTATTTT
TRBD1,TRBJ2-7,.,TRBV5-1,CASADTGGAYEQYF,TGCGCCAGCGCCGACACAGGGGGCGCCTACGAGCAGTACTTC
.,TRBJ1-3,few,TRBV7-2,CASELNSGNTIYF,TGTGCCAGCGAGTTAAACTCTGGAAACACCATATATTTT
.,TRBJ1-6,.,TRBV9,CASSVGETEPNSPLHF,TGTGCCAGCAGCGTAGGTGAGACAGAGCCTAATTCACCCCTCCACTTT
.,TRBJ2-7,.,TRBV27,CASGQGQLYEQYF,TGTGCCAGCGGGCAGGGGCAACTCTACGAGCAGTACTTC
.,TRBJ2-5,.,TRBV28,CASSFPGGETQYF,TGTGCCAGCAGTTTCCCAGGAGGCGAGACCCAGTACTTC
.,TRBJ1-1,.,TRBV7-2,CASLRGGTNTEAFF,TGTGCCAGCCTGCGGGGGGGAACAAACACTGAAGCTTTCTTT
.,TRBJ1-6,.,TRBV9,CASSPHQDNSSPLHF,TGTGCCAGCAGCCCCCACCAGGACAACAGTTCACCCCTCCACTTT
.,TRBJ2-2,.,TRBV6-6,CASSQVWNTGELFF,TGTGCCAGCAGTCAGGTCTGGAACACCGGGGAGCTGTTTTTT
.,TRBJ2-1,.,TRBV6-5,CASAFLDFSRGEQFF,TGTGCCAGCGCATTTCTTGACTTTAGTCGGGGTGAGCAGTTCTTC
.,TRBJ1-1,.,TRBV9,CASSVAGADTEAFF,TGTGCCAGCAGCGTAGCAGGGGCGGACACTGAAGCTTTCTTT
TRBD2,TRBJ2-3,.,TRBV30,CAWSLIAGGTDTQYF,TGTGCCTGGAGTCTGATAGCGGGGGGCACAGATACGCAGTATTTT
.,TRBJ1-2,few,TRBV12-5,CASGSQTDYGYTF,TGTGCTAGTGGTTCGCAGACAGACTATGGCTACACCTTC
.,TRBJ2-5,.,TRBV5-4,CASSDPEVETQYF,TGTGCCAGCAGCGATCCAGAGGTGGAGACCCAGTACTTC
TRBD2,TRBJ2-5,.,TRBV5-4,CASSLGGGLAGAGETQYF,TGTGCCAGCAGCCTTGGGGGGGGACTAGCGGGGGCTGGAGAGACCCAGTACTTC
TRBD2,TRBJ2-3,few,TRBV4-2,CASSHLGLAGGPNADTQYF,TGTGCCAGCAGCCACCTGGGACTAGCGGGGGGGCCTAATGCAGATACGCAGTATTTT
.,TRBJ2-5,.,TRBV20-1,CSASSETQYF,TGCAGTGCTAGTAGCGAGACCCAGTACTTC
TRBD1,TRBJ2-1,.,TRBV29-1,CSVSRDRGGNEQFF,TGCAGCGTAAGCCGGGACAGGGGGGGGAATGAGCAGTTCTTC